Presented here are 27 T cell receptor beta chains from one specimen sequenced in a study of blood T cells in healthy people across ages. Through a sample-barcoded 5' primer and a J-beta primer mix, a second PCR was run for roughly 7 to 12 cycles. TCRdb reprocessed the 5' RACE reads via MiXCR and lists one record per CDR3 protein. This table has 1,500,000 or so distinct CDR3 sequences, 40% to 45% appearing once. Sequencing used blood. The receptor set was obtained from a young woman in good health.

The V gene is TRBV24-1, the J gene TRBJ2-5, with 8 bases fitting TRBD2. The CDR3 consists of 16 residues. The V segment lost 4 bases and the J segment 11 bases; nucleotides outside the gene matches: 17. Germline CDR1 reads KGHDR; CDR2 reads SFDVKD. CDR3 in amino acids: CATSEAGAATYNEQYF. CDR3 sequence (DNA): TGTGCCACCAGTGAAGCGGGAGCGGCGACCTACAATGAACAGTACTTC.

This clonotype was seen only a few times. The CDR3 sequence: CASSYGFGSYNEQYF. CDR3 bases: TGTGCCAGCAGTTATGGGTTCGGAAGTTACAATGAGCAGTACTTC. V and J are TRBV6-6 and TRBJ2-7; D not resolved. Germline V lookup: CDR1 MNHNY, CDR2 SVGAGI (reference sequence). V was cut by 3 bases and J by 7 bases, with 19 bases left in between. The CDR3 consists of 15 residues.

This chain connects TRBV2 to TRBJ1-4; D perhaps matches TRBD1 (5 bases). Trimming removed 8 bases from V and 10 bases from J, with 17 bases in between. The CDR3 has 13 residues. Germline CDR1 SNHLY, CDR2 FYNNEI. CDR3 sequence: CASLPEQGGKLFF. The CDR3 DNA sequence: TGTGCCAGCCTTCCCGAGCAGGGCGGAAAACTGTTTTTT.

This clonotype has a single count. The chain joins TRBV5-1 to TRBJ2-4, with TRBD1 matching 7 bases. The end of the DNA is better explained by TRBJ2-7, so the J call may be wrong. Germline V lookup: CDR1 SGHRS, CDR2 YFSETQ. This CDR3 is 13 amino acids long. The chain's CDR3 is CASSTGQSFEQYF. CDR3 DNA sequence: TGCGCCAGCAGCACGGGACAGTCTTTCGAGCAGTACTTC.

This clonotype was seen only a few times. This rearrangement joins TRBV27 to TRBJ1-1; D unresolved. Germline CDR1 is MNHEY and CDR2 is SMNVEV (reference sequence). Trimming pared 10 bases from V and 0 bases from J, leaving 12 bases between. CDR3 length: 13 residues. CDR3 sequence reads: CATGWALNTEAFF. Here the CDR3 DNA reads TGTGCCACTGGATGGGCGCTGAACACTGAAGCTTTCTTT.

The chain combines TRBV28 with TRBJ1-2; TRBD1 agrees at 11 bases. This CDR3 region has 14 residues. CDR1 is MDHEN, CDR2 SYDVKM, per germline. With V trimmed by 6 bases and J by 4 bases, 4 bases remained unmatched. The CDR3 reads CASRDRGHSYGYTF. CDR3 bases: TGTGCCAGCAGGGACAGGGGGCATTCCTATGGCTACACCTTC.

There are a few counts of this clonotype. The chain combines TRBV30 with TRBJ1-5, with TRBD1 as a possible D gene (6 bases). The CDR3 has 15 amino acids. V dropped 1 base and J dropped 6 bases, with 16 bases sitting between them. CDR1 is GTSNPN, CDR2 SVGIG, per germline (reference sequence). For the CDR3, the DNA is TGTGCCTGGAGTGCACTGGGGGGCTTAGGTCAGCCCCAGCATTTT. Its protein product is CAWSALGGLGQPQHF.

CDR3 DNA sequence: TGTGCCAGCAGCCAAGGGCAAGCGGGGGACAATGAGCAGTTCTTC. Translation gives CASSQGQAGDNEQFF. This chain uses TRBV4-2 with TRBJ2-1; 8 bases agree with TRBD2. Germline CDR1 reads LGHNA; CDR2 reads YNFKEQ. This CDR3 contains 15 residues. V lost 1 base and J lost 5; bases outside the gene matches: 4.

The J gene is TRBJ2-3, the V gene TRBV27; D possibly uses TRBD1 or TRBD2 (5 bases each). Germline CDR1 is MNHEY and CDR2 is SMNVEV (reference sequence). The CDR3 spans 16 residues. Trimming left V 3 bases short and J 1 base short, with 14 bases between. The CDR3 is CASSFPGTLGTDTQYF. The CDR3 DNA is TGTGCCAGCAGTTTTCCGGGGACCCTGGGCACAGATACGCAGTATTTT.

This clonotype was detected a few times. The V and J genes are TRBV10-3 and TRBJ2-7, with 9 bases fitting TRBD1. The CDR3 spans 14 residues. In germline, CDR1 is ENHRY, CDR2 SYGVKD. Trimming cost V 6 bases and J 0 bases; bases outside gene matches: 3. The CDR3 loop is CAISWGQGSYEQYF. For the CDR3, the DNA is TGTGCCATCAGCTGGGGACAGGGCTCCTACGAGCAGTACTTC.

This chain joins TRBV15 and TRBJ2-3; maybe TRBD2 (5 bases). Trimming left V 1 base short and J 4 bases short, with 9 bases between. Germline values: CDR1 LNHNV, CDR2 YYDKDF (reference sequence). The CDR3 loop spans 14 amino acids. The CDR3, as DNA: TGTGCCACCAGCAGAGCAGCGGCGCCAGATACGCAGTATTTT. Encoded protein: CATSRAAAPDTQYF.

V and J are TRBV11-2 and TRBJ1-1; D gene unclear. The CDR3 runs 17 residues. Germline V gene lookup returns CDR1 SGHAT and CDR2 FQNNGV. The V end lost 3 bases, the J end lost 1 base, and 18 bases lay between the germline ends. The CDR3: CASSFSSPGTTNTEAFF. The CDR3 coding sequence is TGTGCCAGCAGCTTTTCATCCCCGGGAACGACGAACACTGAAGCTTTCTTT. Drawing the rest from reference TRBV11-2 and TRBJ1-1, the complete variable domain is EAGVAQSPRYKIIEKRQSVAFWCNPISGHATLYWYQQILGQGPKLLIQFQNNGVVDDSQLPKDRFSAERLKGVDSTLKIQPAKLEDSAVYLCASSFSSPGTTNTEAFFGQGTRLTVV.

The CDR3 spells CASRQRSRNHGYTF. CDR3 sequence (DNA): TGTGCCAGCAGACAGCGCTCGAGAAATCATGGCTACACCTTC. The chain links TRBV6-2 or TRBV6-3 to TRBJ1-2; no firm D call. The CDR3 is 14 residues long. Between the trimmed V and J ends, which lost 6 bases and 6 bases, there was a span of 17 bases. CDR1 and CDR2 (germline): MNHEY, SVGEGT.

This chain connects TRBV7-9 to TRBJ1-4; a possible D gene is TRBD1 (6 bases). The germline V gene has CDR1 SEHNR and CDR2 FQNEAQ (reference sequence). CDR3 length: 15 residues. V shed 4 bases and J shed 4 bases, with 13 bases lying between them. CDR3 loop: CASSWGAAINEKLFF. DNA for the CDR3: TGTGCCAGCAGCTGGGGGGCAGCGATTAATGAAAAACTGTTTTTT.

The chain is built from TRBV20-1 and TRBJ2-7; D gene unclear. Trimming took 0 bases from V and 3 from J, leaving 27 bases between them. CDR3 length: 19 residues. The germline V gene encodes CDR1 DFQATT and CDR2 SNEGSKA (reference sequence). The CDR3 spells CSARDRAPRKSSTVYEQYF. The CDR3 DNA reads as TGCAGTGCTAGAGATCGGGCCCCACGGAAGTCCTCAACCGTCTACGAGCAGTACTTC.

This clonotype was seen only a few times. V and J are TRBV7-9 and TRBJ2-7, with a weak D call TRBD1 (5 bases). This CDR3 region has 11 residues. V was cut by 5 bases and J by 9 bases, with 11 bases left in between. Germline CDR1 reads SEHNR; CDR2 reads FQNEAQ (reference sequence). CDR3 nucleotide sequence: TGTGCCAGCAGCGCCCTTAGGGGGCAGTACTTC. It yields the protein CASSALRGQYF.

This clonotype came up a few times. J is TRBJ1-2 and V is TRBV12-3 or TRBV12-4; TRBD1 is a possible D gene (5 bases). With 6 bases removed from V and 5 bases from J, the gap between germline ends came to 13 bases. The CDR3 is made up of 13 amino acids. The CDR3 DNA reads as TGTGCCAGCAGCCCGGACATCGTTTATGGCTACACCTTC. This encodes CASSPDIVYGYTF.

With regard to this clonotype: One junction end does not reproduce the germline sequence, and a read error may be involved. This chain joins TRBV27 and TRBJ2-1; TRBD1 might be the D (5 bases). In germline, CDR1 is MNHEY, CDR2 SMNVEV (reference sequence). The CDR3 covers 15 residues. The CDR3 sequence: CTSIPSPPRGNEQFF. The CDR3 bases are TGTACCAGCATCCCAAGCCCGCCTAGGGGCAATGAGCAGTTCTTC.

The genes are TRBV20-1 and TRBJ1-2; D is unclear. The CDR3 contains 14 residues. V was shortened by 0 bases and J by 8 bases, with 16 bases between the two germline ends. Germline V lookup: CDR1 DFQATT, CDR2 SNEGSKA (reference sequence). The CDR3 here is CSAREAIGIVGYTF. The CDR3 DNA is TGCAGTGCTAGAGAAGCGATTGGAATAGTAGGCTACACCTTC.

This clonotype was detected only a few times. The rearrangement uses TRBV6-4 and TRBJ2-1; 11 bases are shared with TRBD2. From germline, CDR1 is MRHNA and CDR2 SNTAGT. V lost 2 bases to trimming and J lost 1 base; unmatched junction nucleotides: 4. The CDR3 is 17 amino acids. CDR3 sequence reads: CASSDGPSGGSYNEQFF. As DNA, the CDR3 is TGTGCCAGCAGTGACGGCCCTAGCGGGGGGTCCTACAATGAGCAGTTCTTC.

This clonotype was counted only a few times. The rearrangement uses TRBV3-1 and TRBJ2-3; 12 bases map to TRBD2. J was trimmed by 5 bases and V by 0 bases; bases with no gene match: 6. The CDR3 is made up of 17 amino acids. Germline CDR1 LGHDT, CDR2 YNNKEL (reference sequence). CDR3 protein: CASSQERASGRVDTQYF. The CDR3, as DNA: TGTGCCAGCAGCCAAGAAAGGGCTAGCGGGAGGGTAGATACGCAGTATTTT.

The genes are TRBV20-1 and TRBJ1-1, with 7 positions matching TRBD1. The V gene's germline CDR1 is DFQATT and CDR2 SNEGSKA (reference sequence). The trim removed 3 bases at V and 4 bases at J, leaving 2 bases unmatched. The CDR3 is 12 amino acids. The CDR3 DNA sequence: TGCAGTGCTAGGAGGGACAGCACTGAAGCTTTCTTT. Translation: CSARRDSTEAFF.

The chain couples TRBV15 to TRBJ2-1, with a possible D match to TRBD2 (6 bases). From germline, CDR1 is LNHNV and CDR2 YYDKDF (reference sequence). There are 17 residues in the CDR3. V lost 0 bases, J lost 1 base, and 13 bases lay in between. The CDR3 region has the DNA TGTGCCACCAGCAGAGATATGGCGGGACGGTCCTACAATGAGCAGTTCTTC. Residues: CATSRDMAGRSYNEQFF.

The chain is built from TRBV2 and TRBJ2-1, with 10 positions matching TRBD2. The CDR3 consists of 15 residues. J gave up 7 bases and V 4 bases, and 7 bases lay outside the gene matches. CDR1 SNHLY and CDR2 FYNNEI come from the germline V gene. The DNA for the CDR3 is TGTGCCAGCAGTGCTAGCGGGGGAGTATTAAATGAGCAGTTCTTC. Its translation is CASSASGGVLNEQFF.

This clonotype has a single count. This sequence joins TRBV10-2 and TRBJ2-1, with D perhaps being TRBD1 or TRBD2 (5 bases each). This CDR3 contains 16 residues. Trimming took 0 bases from V and 2 from J, leaving 11 bases between them. Germline assignment: CDR1 WSHSY and CDR2 SAAADI. Here the CDR3 reads CASSESVVGPYNEQFF. CDR3 in DNA: TGCGCCAGCAGTGAGTCAGTAGTGGGACCCTACAATGAGCAGTTCTTC.

This clonotype was seen a few times. This chain connects TRBV10-3 to TRBJ2-5; no clear D. The J call may be wrong; the DNA end is better matched by TRBJ2-7. The length of the CDR3 is 14 residues. Per germline, CDR1 ENHRY and CDR2 SYGVKD. For the CDR3, the DNA is TGTGCCATCAGTGAGTCGAATACAGCATACGAGCAGTACTTC. Its protein is CAISESNTAYEQYF.

Many counts were recorded for this clonotype. The chain combines TRBV6-2 or TRBV6-3 with TRBJ2-1; D remains ambiguous. Germline CDR1 and CDR2: MNHEY and SVGEGT. Trimming took 6 bases from V and 5 from J, leaving 5 bases between them. The CDR3 sequence is 11 residues long. The CDR3 reads CASRKNNEQFF. In DNA form, the CDR3 reads TGTGCCAGCAGGAAGAACAATGAGCAGTTCTTC.